This is a list of T cell receptor beta chains from one sample in a study of cytomegalovirus exposure and HLA in healthy donors. TCRdb's copy holds only in-frame clones and misses some; the assay was immunoSEQ multiplex PCR. This sample has around 170,000 clones, with around 68% found just once. The sample comprised PBMCs. These receptors all come from a girl aged 5-17 years in good health and CMV-seronegative. Both conserved end residues are part of each CDR3. Fields, in order: clone size, V gene, D gene, J gene, CDR3 DNA, CDR3 protein. D genes are given only for firm matches. The listing skips clone size in some rows; elsewhere it reads once, few, many or a size class.

clone_size: -; v_call: TRBV11-2; d_call: -; j_call: TRBJ1-6; cdr3_nt: TGTGCCAGCAGCTTGGACAGCTCGACACCCCTCCACTTT; cdr3_aa: CASSLDSSTPLHF
clone_size: -; v_call: TRBV7-9; d_call: -; j_call: TRBJ1-5; cdr3_nt: TGTGCCAGCAGGTCAGGGGATCAGCCCCAGCATTTT; cdr3_aa: CASRSGDQPQHF
clone_size: -; v_call: TRBV27; d_call: -; j_call: TRBJ1-5; cdr3_nt: TGTGCCAGCAGTTTAGGGGCCGGGCGCAATCAGCCCCAGCATTTT; cdr3_aa: CASSLGAGRNQPQHF
clone_size: -; v_call: TRBV9; d_call: -; j_call: TRBJ1-1; cdr3_nt: TGTGCCAGCAGCGTAGCAGGGGTTGGGACTGAAGCTTTCTTT; cdr3_aa: CASSVAGVGTEAFF
clone_size: -; v_call: TRBV7-6; d_call: TRBD1; j_call: TRBJ2-7; cdr3_nt: TGTGCCAGCAGCTTACTTGTCGGGACAGGGACCTACGAGCAGTACTTC; cdr3_aa: CASSLLVGTGTYEQYF
clone_size: -; v_call: TRBV7-9; d_call: -; j_call: TRBJ2-1; cdr3_nt: TGTGCCAGCAGCTTAAACGAAAGGGCAGGGGAGCAGTTCTTC; cdr3_aa: CASSLNERAGEQFF
clone_size: once; v_call: TRBV18; d_call: TRBD1; j_call: TRBJ2-7; cdr3_nt: TGTGCCAGCTCTCGCGACAGGGGCTACGAGCAGTACTTC; cdr3_aa: CASSRDRGYEQYF
clone_size: -; v_call: TRBV2; d_call: TRBD1; j_call: TRBJ1-2; cdr3_nt: TGTGCCAGCAGACAGGGGAGCAACTATGGCTACACCTTC; cdr3_aa: CASRQGSNYGYTF
clone_size: -; v_call: TRBV5-4; d_call: TRBD2; j_call: TRBJ2-3; cdr3_nt: TGTGCCAGCAGCATAGCGGGGGGACTTGATACGCAGTATTTT; cdr3_aa: CASSIAGGLDTQYF
clone_size: -; v_call: TRBV9; d_call: -; j_call: TRBJ1-1; cdr3_nt: TGTGCCAGCAGCTTCTTAGACCGGGACACTGAAGCTTTCTTT; cdr3_aa: CASSFLDRDTEAFF
clone_size: -; v_call: TRBV9; d_call: TRBD1; j_call: TRBJ1-1; cdr3_nt: TGTGCCAGCAGCGTAGAAGGGGCAGGGGGGTCTGAAGCTTTCTTT; cdr3_aa: CASSVEGAGGSEAFF
clone_size: -; v_call: TRBV28; d_call: TRBD1; j_call: TRBJ2-5; cdr3_nt: TGTGCCAGTGTCACAGGGGGCTTGGAGACCCAGTACTTC; cdr3_aa: CASVTGGLETQYF
clone_size: -; v_call: TRBV10-2; d_call: TRBD2; j_call: TRBJ2-5; cdr3_nt: TGCGCCAGCAGTCTAGCGGGGGGGAGAAAGACCCAGTACTTC; cdr3_aa: CASSLAGGRKTQYF
clone_size: -; v_call: TRBV29-1; d_call: -; j_call: TRBJ2-7; cdr3_nt: -; cdr3_aa: CSVSLDSYYEQYF
clone_size: -; v_call: TRBV29-1; d_call: TRBD2; j_call: TRBJ2-5; cdr3_nt: TGCAGCGTTGAAAGCGGGGGACTAGCGGGGGGGGCGACCCAGTACTTC; cdr3_aa: CSVESGGLAGGATQYF
clone_size: -; v_call: TRBV2; d_call: -; j_call: TRBJ1-3; cdr3_nt: TGTGCCAGCACATTCAGGTTTACTGGAAACACCATATATTTT; cdr3_aa: CASTFRFTGNTIYF
clone_size: -; v_call: TRBV6-1; d_call: -; j_call: TRBJ1-3; cdr3_nt: TGTGCCAGCATCCCGGTAGGGGGTAACACCATATATTTT; cdr3_aa: CASIPVGGNTIYF
clone_size: -; v_call: TRBV5-1; d_call: TRBD2; j_call: TRBJ2-2; cdr3_nt: TGCGCCAGCAGCGAATTAGGACTAGCGGGGTTCGCCGGGGAGCTGTTTTTT; cdr3_aa: CASSELGLAGFAGELFF
clone_size: -; v_call: TRBV2; d_call: TRBD2; j_call: TRBJ2-1; cdr3_nt: TGTGCCAGCAGTGACTCGGGGGGGGTCTACAATGAGCAGTTCTTC; cdr3_aa: CASSDSGGVYNEQFF
clone_size: -; v_call: TRBV6-1; d_call: -; j_call: TRBJ2-2; cdr3_nt: TGTGCCAGCAGTGGCCTCCAGGGGCCCGGGGAGCTGTTTTTT; cdr3_aa: CASSGLQGPGELFF
clone_size: -; v_call: TRBV15; d_call: -; j_call: TRBJ1-1; cdr3_nt: TGTGCCACCAGCAGCCAGCAGGGGAGGGCCGCTTTCTTT; cdr3_aa: CATSSQQGRAAFF
clone_size: once; v_call: TRBV7-3; d_call: TRBD1; j_call: TRBJ1-2; cdr3_nt: TGTGCCAGCAGCGACAGGGGCTCCTATGGCTACACCTTC; cdr3_aa: CASSDRGSYGYTF
clone_size: -; v_call: TRBV6-1; d_call: -; j_call: TRBJ1-2; cdr3_nt: TGTGCCAGCAACAGGACCCCCTATGGCTACACCTTC; cdr3_aa: CASNRTPYGYTF
clone_size: -; v_call: TRBV19; d_call: TRBD1; j_call: TRBJ2-1; cdr3_nt: TGTGCCAGTAGTATAGAACCAGGGGGCAATGAGCAGTTCTTC; cdr3_aa: CASSIEPGGNEQFF
clone_size: -; v_call: TRBV6-5; d_call: -; j_call: TRBJ1-2; cdr3_nt: TGTGCCAGCAGCCGAGGCAACCGTTTGCAGGGCGGCTACACCTTC; cdr3_aa: CASSRGNRLQGGYTF
clone_size: -; v_call: TRBV7-3; d_call: TRBD2; j_call: TRBJ2-7; cdr3_nt: TGTGCCAGCAGCTCGGGACTAGCGGGGGCGTTGGGCGAGCAGTACTTC; cdr3_aa: CASSSGLAGALGEQYF